Shown below are 29 T cell receptor beta chains from a single sample sequenced in a study of cytomegalovirus exposure and HLA in healthy donors. Researchers ran the PCR with 60 Vbeta and 13 Jbeta primers. This table comes from immunoSEQ multiplex PCR, and its TCRdb copy is limited to in-frame clones, with some not included. The data show tens of thousands of clones, with 60% to 70% seen just once and roughly 7.2% held by the top ten. Source material: PBMCs. The origin of the receptors is a man between 35 and 55 years old in good health and CMV-seropositive.

The chain couples TRBV5-1 to TRBJ1-5; TRBD1 is a possible D gene (6 bases). The V and J ends lost 4 bases and 6 bases respectively, with 17 bases between them. CDR1 SGHRS and CDR2 YFSETQ come from the germline V gene. The CDR3 loop spans 15 amino acids. CDR3 sequence: CASSPLGGAVQPQHF. The CDR3 nucleotides read TGCGCCAGCAGCCCCCTGGGGGGGGCTGTTCAGCCCCAGCATTTT.

This clone has more than one count but fewer than ten. The chain employs TRBV19 and TRBJ2-2, with D possibly TRBD1 on 6 matching bases. The CDR3 is 14 amino acids. Germline V gene sequence: CDR1 LNHDA, CDR2 SQIVND (reference sequence). The germline V and J ends were trimmed by 4 bases and 6 bases, with 12 bases remaining between them. CDR3 protein: CASSRDTGSGELFF. The DNA of the CDR3 is TGTGCCAGTAGTAGGGACACAGGATCCGGGGAGCTGTTTTTT.

The rearrangement joins TRBV4-2 to TRBJ2-7, with 8 bases matching TRBD1. The CDR3 has 16 residues. Per germline, CDR1 LGHNA and CDR2 YNFKEQ. After removal of 0 bases from V and 9 bases from J, the junction contained 13 bases not matched to a gene. CDR3 nucleotides: TGTGCCAGCAGCCAAGAAGATGGACAGGGAGGCCGGAGGCAGTACTTC. It translates to CASSQEDGQGGRRQYF.

V usage is TRBV6-5 and J usage is TRBJ2-7, with D unresolved. With 0 bases removed from V and 2 bases from J, the gap between germline ends came to 8 bases. Germline values: CDR1 MNHEY, CDR2 SVGAGI. The CDR3 sequence is 14 residues long. The CDR3 protein is CASSYSRATYEQYF. The CDR3 DNA is TGTGCCAGCAGTTACTCCCGAGCGACCTACGAGCAGTACTTC.

This chain uses TRBV5-1 with TRBJ2-6; D gene uncertain. Trimming cost V 3 bases and J 0 bases, with 4 bases left between them. The CDR3 contains 14 residues. The germline V gene encodes CDR1 SGHRS and CDR2 YFSETQ. The CDR3 nucleotides are TGCGCCAGCAGCTATAGCTCTGGGGCCAACGTCCTGACTTTC. Translated: CASSYSSGANVLTF.

The rearrangement uses TRBV4-1 and TRBJ1-6, with D unresolved. Trimming cost V 0 bases and J 8 bases, with 14 bases left between them. Germline V gives CDR1 MGHRA, CDR2 YSYEKL. The CDR3 spans 16 residues. DNA of the CDR3: TGCGCCAGCAGCCAAGATCGGAGTTCGCCACATTCACCCCTCCACTTT. It translates to CASSQDRSSPHSPLHF.

As concerns this clone: The junction does not match germline at one end; this may be a read error. J is TRBJ2-5 and V is TRBV7-7, with TRBD1 identical over 10 bases. CDR1 is SSHAT and CDR2 is FNYEAQ in the germline V gene (reference sequence). The CDR3 is 15 residues long. Here the CDR3 reads CASSLDRGRYETQYF. The CDR3 DNA reads as TGTGCTAGCAGCTTAGACAGGGGGCGGTACGAGACCCAGTACTTC.

The rearrangement joins TRBV5-1 to TRBJ2-3; D gene unclear. The germline CDR1 and CDR2 sequences are SGHRS and YFSETQ. Deletions cut 0 bases from V and 0 bases from J, with 8 bases between. The CDR3 spans 15 residues. As DNA, the CDR3 is TGCGCCAGCAGCTTGGACGGGTTTAGCACAGATACGCAGTATTTT. It codes for CASSLDGFSTDTQYF.

The chain joins TRBV7-8 to TRBJ2-7; D possibly corresponds to TRBD2 (6 bases). The CDR3 spans 16 residues. Germline assignment: CDR1 SGHVS and CDR2 FQNEAQ. Trimming took 5 bases from V and 2 from J, leaving 19 bases between them. CDR3 region: CASSRNILSGTYEQYF. The CDR3 nucleotides are TGTGCCAGCAGCCGAAACATCCTTAGCGGAACCTACGAGCAGTACTTC.

V gene TRBV5-1 combines with J gene TRBJ2-2; possible D gene TRBD2, 6 bases. From germline, CDR1 is SGHRS and CDR2 YFSETQ. V lost 7 bases and J 5 bases, leaving 12 bases between the germline ends. The CDR3 extends over 13 amino acids. The chain's CDR3 is CASDRAGTGELFF. DNA for the CDR3: TGCGCCAGCGATCGGGCGGGGACCGGGGAGCTGTTTTTT.

The chain recombines TRBV7-9 with TRBJ2-5; the match to TRBD2 covers 7 bases. Germline CDR1 and CDR2: SEHNR and FQNEAQ (reference sequence). This CDR3 spans 14 amino acids. V dropped 4 bases and J dropped 3; count of bases not matched to a gene: 5. The CDR3 region is CASSSSGLKETQYF. CDR3 nucleotides: TGTGCCAGCAGCTCCTCGGGACTAAAAGAGACCCAGTACTTC.

This clone occurred a few times. This chain uses TRBV5-1 with TRBJ1-4, with D possibly matching TRBD1 (5 bases). Trimming stripped 0 bases from V and 8 bases from J, with 14 bases between. Germline CDR1 is SGHRS and CDR2 is YFSETQ. The CDR3 consists of 15 residues. As DNA, the CDR3 is TGCGCCAGCAGCTTGGTGGGCAGGGCGTGGGAAAAACTGTTTTTT. Its translation: CASSLVGRAWEKLFF.

The chain has TRBV4-1 and TRBJ1-3; 8 positions agree with TRBD1. The CDR3 is 18 residues long. V shed 4 bases, J shed 1 base, and the junction held 12 bases outside the gene matches. Germline CDR1 MGHRA, CDR2 YSYEKL. Written as DNA, the CDR3 is TGCGCCAGCAGCCTAGTTCAGACAGGGGATCCATCTGGAAACACCATATATTTT. Protein: CASSLVQTGDPSGNTIYF.

The gene calls are TRBV7-2 and TRBJ1-2, with TRBD1 matching 10 bases. CDR1 and CDR2 from the germline V gene are SGHTA and FQGNSA. J was trimmed by 4 bases and V by 4 bases; bases with no gene match: 12. This CDR3 has 17 residues. CDR3 sequence reads: CASSSLRGGTGVYGYTF. The CDR3 DNA sequence: TGTGCCAGCAGCTCTCTTCGGGGGGGGACAGGGGTCTATGGCTACACCTTC.

The V and J genes are TRBV5-1 and TRBJ2-7, with D possibly TRBD1 on 5 matching bases. Trimming took 0 bases from V and 3 from J, leaving 7 bases between them. This CDR3 is built from 13 residues. The germline V gene has CDR1 SGHRS and CDR2 YFSETQ. This chain's CDR3 is CASSLGQNYEQYF. The CDR3 DNA reads TGCGCCAGCAGCTTGGGACAGAACTACGAGCAGTACTTC.

In its sample, this clone was seen once. V and J are TRBV4-3 and TRBJ1-1, with TRBD1 identical over 10 bases. There are 15 residues in the CDR3. V gave up 1 base and J gave up 7 bases; unmatched junction bases: 6. In germline, CDR1 is LGHNA, CDR2 YSLEER. CDR3 sequence: CASSQGGGTGDEAFF. In DNA, the CDR3 is TGCGCCAGCAGCCAAGGAGGCGGGACAGGGGATGAAGCTTTCTTT.

The count of this clone is one. Other DNA sequences from this sample encode an identical CDR3 as well. This chain uses TRBV4-3 with TRBJ1-1; no reliable D call. Germline lookup yields CDR1 LGHNA and CDR2 YSLEER. Trimming cost V 1 base and J 1 base, with 7 bases left between them. The CDR3 runs 14 residues. The CDR3 is CASSQVAGNTEAFF. The CDR3, as DNA: TGCGCCAGCAGCCAAGTAGCTGGGAACACTGAAGCTTTCTTT.

The V gene is TRBV4-1, the J gene TRBJ2-7; D unclear. CDR3 length: 16 amino acids. Between the trimmed V and J ends, which lost 4 bases and 3 bases, there was a span of 19 bases. The germline V gene has CDR1 MGHRA and CDR2 YSYEKL. The CDR3 here is CASSPLEDERYYEQYF. CDR3 sequence (DNA): TGCGCCAGCAGCCCCCTAGAAGACGAGCGATACTACGAGCAGTACTTC.

This chain joins TRBV30 and TRBJ2-7, with TRBD1 matching 9 bases. Germline V gives CDR1 GTSNPN, CDR2 SVGIG (reference sequence). This CDR3 contains 14 residues. With V trimmed by 7 bases and J by 1 base, 8 bases remained unmatched. CDR3 protein: CAYSPGQGSYEQYF. The CDR3 DNA reads as TGTGCCTATTCACCGGGACAGGGATCCTACGAGCAGTACTTC. Using reference TRBV30 and TRBJ2-7 for the parts outside the CDR3, the full variable domain is SQTIHQWPATLVQPVGSPLSLECTVEGTSNPNLYWYRQAAGRGLQLLFYSVGIGQISSEVPQNLSASRPQDRQFILSSKKLLLSDSGFYLCAYSPGQGSYEQYFGPGTRLTVT.

This clone was seen only once. This rearrangement joins TRBV7-9 to TRBJ2-5; 10 nucleotides match TRBD2. V trimming: 2 bases; J trimming: 5 bases; junction bases outside the gene matches: 2. Germline values: CDR1 SEHNR, CDR2 FQNEAQ (reference sequence). The CDR3 totals 14 residues. This chain's CDR3 is CASSLPSGGETQYF. The CDR3 nucleotides are TGTGCCAGCAGCTTACCTAGCGGGGGCGAGACCCAGTACTTC. Full variable domain (missing parts from reference TRBV7-9 and TRBJ2-5): DTGVSQNPRHKITKRGQNVTFRCDPISEHNRLYWYRQTLGQGPEFLTYFQNEAQLEKSRLLSDRFSAERPKGSFSTLEIQRTEQGDSAMYLCASSLPSGGETQYFGPGTRLLVL.

This clone was counted a single time. J is TRBJ2-1 and V is TRBV7-6; 8 bases fit TRBD2. This CDR3 comprises 14 residues. V lost 3 bases to trimming and J lost 6 bases; unmatched junction nucleotides: 4. Germline V gene sequence: CDR1 SGHVS, CDR2 FNYEAQ. CDR3: CASSLAGGFNEQFF. CDR3 nucleotides: TGTGCCAGCAGCTTGGCGGGGGGCTTCAATGAGCAGTTCTTC.

This chain joins TRBV30 and TRBJ1-5; the D gene is possibly TRBD1 (5 bases). The germline V gene encodes CDR1 GTSNPN and CDR2 SVGIG (reference sequence). The CDR3 contains 15 residues. Trimming removed 0 bases at V and 4 bases at J, with 13 bases between. DNA of the CDR3: TGTGCCTGGAGTGTTCGGGGGGAGACTAATCAGCCCCAGCATTTT. It translates to CAWSVRGETNQPQHF.

The chain has TRBV5-6 and TRBJ1-1, with TRBD1 as a possible D gene (6 bases). The germline CDR1 and CDR2 sequences are SGHDT and YYEEEE. The length of the CDR3 is 14 residues. Trimming stripped 4 bases from V and 3 bases from J, with 13 bases between. The CDR3 loop is CASSGRGYDTEAFF. As DNA, the CDR3 is TGTGCCAGCAGCGGCAGGGGTTATGACACTGAAGCTTTCTTT.

The rearrangement joins TRBV28 to TRBJ2-1, with TRBD1 as a possible D gene (6 bases). CDR3 size: 15 residues. Trimming stripped 7 bases from V and 3 bases from J, with 16 bases between. Germline values: CDR1 MDHEN, CDR2 SYDVKM. CDR3: CASITPQGLYNEQFF. As DNA, the CDR3 is TGTGCCAGCATCACCCCACAGGGCCTCTACAATGAGCAGTTCTTC. Complete variable domain (other parts from reference TRBV28 and TRBJ2-1): DVKVTQSSRYLVKRTGEKVFLECVQDMDHENMFWYRQDPGLGLRLIYFSYDVKMKEKGDIPEGYSVSREKKERFSLILESASTNQTSMYLCASITPQGLYNEQFFGPGTRLTVL.

The chain couples TRBV7-9 to TRBJ1-2, with D maybe TRBD1 (6 bases). Germline V CDR1 and CDR2: SEHNR, FQNEAQ (reference sequence). The CDR3 contains 13 residues. V was cut by 5 bases and J by 7 bases, with 14 bases left in between. CDR3 loop: CASSPGQFGGYTF. CDR3 DNA: TGTGCCAGCAGCCCCGGACAGTTCGGTGGCTACACCTTC.

The chain has TRBV28 and TRBJ2-7; D may be TRBD1 (5 bases). The CDR3 sequence is 13 residues long. The germline V gene has CDR1 MDHEN and CDR2 SYDVKM. Trimming removed 5 bases at V and 0 bases at J, with 8 bases between. The CDR3, as DNA: TGTGCCAGCAGTCTGGACAACTCCTACGAGCAGTACTTC. This translates into CASSLDNSYEQYF.

J is TRBJ2-1 and V is TRBV9, with 11 bases lining up with TRBD2. The germline V gene encodes CDR1 SGDLS and CDR2 YYNGEE. This CDR3 contains 16 residues. V dropped 3 bases and J dropped 2; count of bases not matched to a gene: 4. CDR3 loop: CASSEIAGGPYNEQFF. As DNA, the CDR3 is TGTGCCAGCAGCGAGATAGCGGGGGGGCCCTACAATGAGCAGTTCTTC. The full variable domain, with the rest looked up from reference TRBV9 and TRBJ2-1, is DSGVTQTPKHLITATGQRVTLRCSPRSGDLSVYWYQQSLDQGLQFLIQYYNGEERAKGNILERFSAQQFPDLHSELNLSSLELGDSALYFCASSEIAGGPYNEQFFGPGTRLTVL.

The V call is TRBV7-9, the J call TRBJ1-4; possibly TRBD1 for D (6 bases). Germline V gives CDR1 SEHNR, CDR2 FQNEAQ (reference sequence). V was pared by 4 bases and J by 10 bases, with 19 bases between. The CDR3 is 15 residues long. The CDR3 here is CASSSPGAISSKLFF. CDR3 bases: TGTGCCAGCAGCTCCCCAGGGGCCATAAGTTCAAAACTGTTTTTT.

The gene calls are TRBV30 and TRBJ1-2; 7 bases fit TRBD1. Germline CDR1 and CDR2: GTSNPN and SVGIG (reference sequence). V shed 3 bases, J shed 6 bases, and the junction held 7 bases outside the gene matches. CDR3 length equals 13 residues. For the CDR3, the DNA is TGTGCCTGGAGCACAGGGGTGGGGGATGGCTACACCTTC. Its protein is CAWSTGVGDGYTF.